A single sample is the source of the 12 T cell receptor beta chains below, sequenced in a study of blood T cell repertoires in COVID-19. Method: immunoSEQ multiplex PCR; TCRdb's copy keeps in-frame clones and lacks some. The data hold 200,000 to 250,000 clones, with around three quarters observed a single time. Sequencing was performed on peripheral blood. The receptor set was obtained from a woman aged 70 to 79 with acute or convalescent COVID-19.

The chain joins TRBV18 to TRBJ2-6, with 7 bases identical to TRBD1. There are 17 residues in the CDR3. Germline CDR1 KGHSH, CDR2 LQKENI. J lost 0 bases, V lost 5 bases, and 7 bases had no gene match. The CDR3 nucleotides are TGTGCCAGCTCAAACAGGGGAACCGACTCTGGGGCCAACGTCCTGACTTTC. Its translation: CASSNRGTDSGANVLTF. The whole variable domain, remainder taken from reference TRBV18 and TRBJ2-6, is NAGVMQNPRHLVRRRGQEARLRCSPMKGHSHVYWYRQLPEEGLKFMVYLQKENIIDESGMPKERFSAEFPKEGPSILRIQQVVRGDSAAYFCASSNRGTDSGANVLTFGAGSRLTVL.

The J gene is TRBJ1-3, the V gene TRBV28; perhaps TRBD1 as D (5 bases). The germline V gene encodes CDR1 MDHEN and CDR2 SYDVKM. V was clipped by 6 bases and J by 0 bases, with 9 bases between them. This CDR3 comprises 14 residues. Here the CDR3 reads CASSPGGSGNTIYF. The DNA of the CDR3 is TGTGCCAGCAGCCCCGGGGGCTCTGGAAACACCATATATTTT.

The CDR3 here is CASRGGQGNSGYTF. CDR3 DNA sequence: TGTGCCAGCAGGGGGGGACAGGGAAACAGTGGCTACACCTTC. V is TRBV2 and J is TRBJ1-2; 9 bases agree with TRBD1. The CDR3 consists of 14 residues. V dropped 6 bases and J dropped 7; count of bases not matched to a gene: 9. CDR1 and CDR2 from the germline V gene are SNHLY and FYNNEI.

CDR3 in amino acids: CASSPTERGSVLTF. CDR3 DNA: TGTGCCAGCAGCCCGACCGAGCGAGGGAGCGTCCTGACTTTC. The rearrangement uses TRBV16 and TRBJ2-6; D might be TRBD2 (5 bases). The CDR3 totals 14 residues. Trimming shortened V by 4 bases and J by 12 bases, and 16 bases separated the two germline ends. Per germline, CDR1 KGHSY and CDR2 FQNENV.

The chain has TRBV13 and TRBJ2-1, with 14 nucleotides matching TRBD2. The CDR3 is made up of 17 amino acids. With 3 bases clipped from V and 4 bases from J, the junction kept 5 bases outside the gene matches. The germline V gene has CDR1 PRHDT and CDR2 FYEKMQ (reference sequence). The CDR3 region has the DNA TGTGCCAGCAGCTTGGGGACTAGCGGGAGTTATTACAATGAGCAGTTCTTC. Its translation is CASSLGTSGSYYNEQFF.

The rearrangement links TRBV5-4 to TRBJ2-5; TRBD1 matches 8 bases. The CDR3 runs to 15 residues. Per germline, CDR1 SGHNT and CDR2 YYREEE (reference sequence). The junction had 6 bases not matched to a gene; V was cut back by 0 bases and J by 5 bases. The CDR3 sequence is CASSLVSGGGETQYF. The DNA for the CDR3 is TGTGCCAGCAGCTTGGTCTCAGGGGGCGGGGAGACCCAGTACTTC.

This sequence joins TRBV3-1 (or the pseudogene TRBV3-2) and TRBJ2-7; TRBD2 aligns across 9 bases. This CDR3 is 15 amino acids long. Per the germline V gene, CDR1 is LGHDT and CDR2 is YNNKEL (reference sequence). The J segment lost 6 bases and the V segment lost 2 bases, leaving 8 bases of the junction unmatched. CDR3 DNA sequence: TGTGCCAGCAGCCAACTGAGCGGGAGGTTCGGCGAGCAGTACTTC. Translation gives CASSQLSGRFGEQYF.

This clone was picked up a small number of times. The CDR3 protein is CASSRTSGASYNEQFF. DNA of the CDR3: TGTGCCAGCAGTCGGACTAGCGGAGCTTCCTACAATGAGCAGTTCTTC. The chain recombines TRBV27 with TRBJ2-1; 10 bases are shared with TRBD2. The trim removed 5 bases at V and 1 base at J, leaving 5 bases unmatched. The CDR3 consists of 16 residues. CDR1 and CDR2 from the germline V gene are MNHEY and SMNVEV (reference sequence).

This clone turned up a few times. CDR3 residues: CASSPGSGSGRHTGELFF. The CDR3, as DNA: TGTGCCAGCAGCCCCGGTTCGGGTAGCGGGAGACACACCGGGGAGCTGTTTTTT. The rearrangement links TRBV7-9 to TRBJ2-2; the match to TRBD2 covers 9 bases. After removal of 5 bases from V and 3 bases from J, the junction contained 13 bases not matched to a gene. Germline V lookup: CDR1 SEHNR, CDR2 FQNEAQ (reference sequence). This CDR3 has 18 residues.

This sequence joins TRBV6-5 and TRBJ2-7; no clear D. The CDR3 spans 14 residues. Germline CDR1 and CDR2: MNHEY and SVGAGI. V lost 6 bases to trimming and J lost 2 bases, with 14 bases between them. The DNA for the CDR3 is TGTGCCAGCAGCAAAGGTCGACATACCTACGAGCAGTACTTC. Translation gives CASSKGRHTYEQYF.

The chain links TRBV5-1 to TRBJ1-5, with D possibly being TRBD1 (6 bases). The CDR3 runs 15 residues. Trimming removed 0 bases at V and 6 bases at J, with 13 bases between. CDR1 is SGHRS, CDR2 YFSETQ, per germline. The CDR3 region is CASSLVGAQGQPQHF. CDR3 bases: TGCGCCAGCAGCTTGGTAGGGGCACAGGGTCAGCCCCAGCATTTT.

The chain links TRBV10-3 to TRBJ2-7, with 11 bases aligning to TRBD2. The V gene end was trimmed by 0 bases and the J gene end by 4 bases; junction bases not matched to a gene: 8. The CDR3 has 17 amino acids. Looked up from germline, CDR1 is ENHRY and CDR2 is SYGVKD. The DNA for the CDR3 is TGTGCCATCAGTGAGTCAGGTAGACTAGCGGGACAATACGAGCAGTACTTC. Translated, it gives CAISESGRLAGQYEQYF.